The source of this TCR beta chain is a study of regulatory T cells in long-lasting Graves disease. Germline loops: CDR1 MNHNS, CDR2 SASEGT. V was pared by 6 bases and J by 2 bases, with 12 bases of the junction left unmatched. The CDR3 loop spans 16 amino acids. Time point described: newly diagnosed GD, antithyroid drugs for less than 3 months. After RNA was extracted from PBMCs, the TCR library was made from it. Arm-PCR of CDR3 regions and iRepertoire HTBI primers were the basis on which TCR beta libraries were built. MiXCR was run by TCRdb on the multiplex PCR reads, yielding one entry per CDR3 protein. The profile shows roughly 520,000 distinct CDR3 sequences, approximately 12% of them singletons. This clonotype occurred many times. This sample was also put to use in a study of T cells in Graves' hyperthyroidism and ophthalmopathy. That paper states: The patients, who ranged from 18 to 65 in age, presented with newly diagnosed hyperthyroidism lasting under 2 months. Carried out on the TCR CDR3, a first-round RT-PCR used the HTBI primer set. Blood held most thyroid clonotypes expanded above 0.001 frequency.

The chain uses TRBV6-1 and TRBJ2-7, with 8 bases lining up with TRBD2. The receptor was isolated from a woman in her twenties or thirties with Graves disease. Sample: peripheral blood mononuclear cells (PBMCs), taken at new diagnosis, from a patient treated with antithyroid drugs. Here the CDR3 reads CASRPGGPKSTYEQYF. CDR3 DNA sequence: TGTGCCAGCAGGCCGGGAGGGCCAAAGTCCACCTACGAGCAGTACTTC.